This note documents a single T cell receptor (beta chain) sequence. Antigen: not known. The sample comes from a study of T cell responses to AZD1222 COVID-19 vaccine. Findings and caveats of the study: The CD4 TCRs associated with vaccination extended across spike and predominated at 160-218 and 743-854. Unmutated variant regions are reportedly the target of nearly half of TCRs that are spike-specific. Among AZD1222 vaccinees, only six were seropositive at baseline. White British ancestry dominated among donors, who included more females, and clonal diversity was possibly underestimated.

The assay was immunoSEQ multiplex PCR, and TCRdb's table has in-frame clones only and misses some. This sample has 200,000 or so clones, with roughly 91% found just once. After removal of 2 bases from V and 4 bases from J, the junction contained 13 bases not matched to a gene. Germline lookup yields CDR1 MNHEY and CDR2 SVGEGT. The CDR3 is made up of 18 amino acids. This material consisted of peripheral blood, taken on day 0 of MenACWY control vaccination. The TCR was taken from an adult in good health. The chain links TRBV6-2 or TRBV6-3 to TRBJ2-5, with 10 bases aligning to TRBD2. CDR3 nucleotide sequence: TGTGCCAGCAGTTACGGTCCTCTAGCGGGGGCCAGCCGAGAGACCCAGTACTTC. This codes for CASSYGPLAGASRETQYF.